This TCR beta chain was identified in a study of T cell changes during pregnancy in multiple sclerosis. Some clones are missing from TCRdb's copy, which holds only in-frame ones; the method was immunoSEQ multiplex PCR. In the table there are around 15,000 clones, just under 85% of which are singletons. The germline V gene has CDR1 SNHLY and CDR2 FYNNEI. The V and J ends lost 3 bases and 5 bases respectively, with 4 bases between them. The CDR3 totals 11 residues. Specimen: CD8+ T cells from peripheral blood mononuclear cells, collected in the second trimester of pregnancy. This receptor was obtained from a female donor in good health, enrolled as a control in a pregnancy study. V usage is TRBV2 and J usage is TRBJ2-5; D remains unclear. The CDR3 protein is CASSDRETQYF. The CDR3 nucleotides read TGTGCCAGCAGTGATCGGGAGACCCAGTACTTC.